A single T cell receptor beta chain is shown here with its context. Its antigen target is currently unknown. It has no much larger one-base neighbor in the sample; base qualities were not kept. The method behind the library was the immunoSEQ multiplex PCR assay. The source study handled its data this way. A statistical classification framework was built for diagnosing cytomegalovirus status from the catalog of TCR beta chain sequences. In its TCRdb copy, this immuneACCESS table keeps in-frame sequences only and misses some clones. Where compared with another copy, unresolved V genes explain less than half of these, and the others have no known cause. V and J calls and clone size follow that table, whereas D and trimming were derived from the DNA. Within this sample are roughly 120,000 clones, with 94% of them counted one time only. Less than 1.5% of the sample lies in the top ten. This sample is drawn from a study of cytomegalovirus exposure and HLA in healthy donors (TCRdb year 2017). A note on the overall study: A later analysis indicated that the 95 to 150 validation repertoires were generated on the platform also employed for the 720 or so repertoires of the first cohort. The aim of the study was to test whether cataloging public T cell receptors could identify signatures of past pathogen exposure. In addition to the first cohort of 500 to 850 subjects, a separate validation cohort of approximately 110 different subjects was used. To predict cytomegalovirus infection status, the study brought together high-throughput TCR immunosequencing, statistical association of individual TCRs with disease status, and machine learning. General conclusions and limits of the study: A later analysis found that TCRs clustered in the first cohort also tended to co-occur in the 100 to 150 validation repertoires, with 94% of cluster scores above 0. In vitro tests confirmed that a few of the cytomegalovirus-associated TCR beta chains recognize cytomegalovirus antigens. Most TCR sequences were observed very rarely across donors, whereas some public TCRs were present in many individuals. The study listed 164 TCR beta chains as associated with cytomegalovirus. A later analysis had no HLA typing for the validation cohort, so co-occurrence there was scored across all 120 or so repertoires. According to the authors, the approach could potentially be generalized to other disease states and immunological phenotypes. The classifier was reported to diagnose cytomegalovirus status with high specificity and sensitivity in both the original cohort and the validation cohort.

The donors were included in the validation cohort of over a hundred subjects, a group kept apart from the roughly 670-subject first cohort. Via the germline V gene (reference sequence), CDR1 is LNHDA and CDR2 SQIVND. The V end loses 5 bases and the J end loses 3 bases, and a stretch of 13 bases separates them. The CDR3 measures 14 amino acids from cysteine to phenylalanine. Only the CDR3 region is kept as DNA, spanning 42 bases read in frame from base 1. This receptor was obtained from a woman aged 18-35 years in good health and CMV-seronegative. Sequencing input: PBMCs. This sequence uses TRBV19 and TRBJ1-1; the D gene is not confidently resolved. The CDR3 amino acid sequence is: CASSELGSYTEAFF. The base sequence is TGTGCCAGTAGTGAACTTGGTTCGTACACTGAAGCTTTCTTT. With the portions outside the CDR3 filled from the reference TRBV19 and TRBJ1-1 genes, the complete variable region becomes DGGITQSPKYLFRKEGQNVTLSCEQNLNHDAMYWYRQDPGQGLRLIYYSQIVNDFQKGDIAEGYSVSREKKESFPLTVTSAQKNPTAFYLCASSELGSYTEAFFGQGTRLTVV.